Sequencing of this T cell receptor beta chain was carried out in a study of T cells in Graves' hyperthyroidism and ophthalmopathy. CDR3 length equals 14 residues. CDR1 is MGHDK and CDR2 is SYGVNS in the germline V gene. Patients between 18 and 65 years old had hyperthyroidism, newly diagnosed and lasting under 2 months. Exclusion followed for patients with uncontrolled infection, other autoimmune disease, pregnancy or lactation. Clinicians diagnosed patients from clinical symptoms, serum thyroxine and TRAb, thyroid ultrasound and orbital computed tomography. TCR beta CDR3 regions were amplified from RNA transcripts. During a first-round RT-PCR of the TCR CDR3, the HTBI primer set was used. TCRdb ran MiXCR on the multiplex PCR reads and lists one entry per CDR3 protein. This table has around 540,000 distinct CDR3 sequences, 46% appearing once.

Sequenced sample: peripheral blood or thyroid tissue (not recorded which). This TCR derives from a woman aged 18-29 years with Graves' hyperthyroidism. This rearrangement joins TRBV25-1 to TRBJ1-1; D gene ambiguous. The chain's CDR3 is CARDPRARGTEAFF. The CDR3 nucleotides read TGTGCTAGAGATCCCCGGGCCCGGGGCACTGAAGCTTTCTTT.